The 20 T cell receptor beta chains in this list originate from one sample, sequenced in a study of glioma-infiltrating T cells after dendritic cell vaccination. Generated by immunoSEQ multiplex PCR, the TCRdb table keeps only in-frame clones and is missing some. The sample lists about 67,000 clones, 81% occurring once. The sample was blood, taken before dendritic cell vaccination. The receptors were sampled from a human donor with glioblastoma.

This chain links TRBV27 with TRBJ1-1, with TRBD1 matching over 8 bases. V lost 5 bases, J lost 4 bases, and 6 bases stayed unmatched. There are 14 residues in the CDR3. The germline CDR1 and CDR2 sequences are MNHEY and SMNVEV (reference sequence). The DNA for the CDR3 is TGTGCCAGCAGTCCGACAGGGGTGGGCACTGAAGCTTTCTTT. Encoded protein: CASSPTGVGTEAFF.

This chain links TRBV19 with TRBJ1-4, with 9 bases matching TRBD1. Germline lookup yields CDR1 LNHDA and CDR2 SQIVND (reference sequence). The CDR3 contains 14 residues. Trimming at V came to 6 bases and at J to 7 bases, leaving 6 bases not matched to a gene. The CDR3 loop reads CASSLQGAGEKLFF. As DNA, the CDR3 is TGTGCCAGTAGCCTACAGGGGGCGGGTGAAAAACTGTTTTTT.

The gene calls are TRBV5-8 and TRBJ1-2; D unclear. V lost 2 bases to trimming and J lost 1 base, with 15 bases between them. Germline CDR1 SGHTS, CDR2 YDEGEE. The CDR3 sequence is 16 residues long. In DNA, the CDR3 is TGTGCCAGCAGCTTCCAAGGTTCAGGAAATAACTATGGCTACACCTTC. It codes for CASSFQGSGNNYGYTF.

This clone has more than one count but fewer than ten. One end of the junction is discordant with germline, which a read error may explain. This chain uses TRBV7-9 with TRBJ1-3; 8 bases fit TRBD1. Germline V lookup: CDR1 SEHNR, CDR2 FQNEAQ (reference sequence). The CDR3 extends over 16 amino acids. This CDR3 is CASSPWDRIRGNTIYF. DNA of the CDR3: TGTGCCAGCAGCCCCTGGGACAGGATACGTGGAAACACTATATATTTT.

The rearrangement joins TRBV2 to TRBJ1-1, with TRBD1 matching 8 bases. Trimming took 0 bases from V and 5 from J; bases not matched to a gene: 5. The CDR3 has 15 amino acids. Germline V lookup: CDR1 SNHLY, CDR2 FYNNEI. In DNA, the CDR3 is TGTGCCAGCAGTGAAGCAAACAGGGGGGGAACTGAAGCTTTCTTT. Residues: CASSEANRGGTEAFF.

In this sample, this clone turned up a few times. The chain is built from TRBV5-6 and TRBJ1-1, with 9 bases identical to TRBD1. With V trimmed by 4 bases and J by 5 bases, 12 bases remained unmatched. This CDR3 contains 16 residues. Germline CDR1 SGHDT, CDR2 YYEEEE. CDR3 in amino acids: CASSLGRGTGTTEAFF. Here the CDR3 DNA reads TGTGCCAGCAGCCTGGGAAGAGGGACAGGGACGACTGAAGCTTTCTTT.

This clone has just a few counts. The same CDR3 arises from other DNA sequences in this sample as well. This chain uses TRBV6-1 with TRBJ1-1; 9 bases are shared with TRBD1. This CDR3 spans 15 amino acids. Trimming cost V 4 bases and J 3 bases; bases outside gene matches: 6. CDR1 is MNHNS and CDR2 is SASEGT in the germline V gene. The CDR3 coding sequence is TGTGCCAGCAGTGGAGTCACAGGGGGCTACACTGAAGCTTTCTTT. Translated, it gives CASSGVTGGYTEAFF.

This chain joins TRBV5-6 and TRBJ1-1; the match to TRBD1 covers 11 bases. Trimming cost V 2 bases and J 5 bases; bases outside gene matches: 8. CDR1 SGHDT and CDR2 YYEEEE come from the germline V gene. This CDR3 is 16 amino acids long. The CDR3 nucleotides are TGTGCCAGCAGCTTAGCCCGGACAGGGGGCTTTACTGAAGCTTTCTTT. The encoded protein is CASSLARTGGFTEAFF.

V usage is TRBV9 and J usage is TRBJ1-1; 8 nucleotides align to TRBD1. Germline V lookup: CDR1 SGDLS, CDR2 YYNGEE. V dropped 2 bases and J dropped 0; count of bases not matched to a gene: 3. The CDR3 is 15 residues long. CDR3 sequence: CASSVRDRLNTEAFF. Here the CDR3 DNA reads TGTGCCAGCAGCGTCCGGGACAGGTTGAACACTGAAGCTTTCTTT.

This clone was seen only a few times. For the CDR3, the DNA is TGTGCCAGCAGCTTGGCCGGGACAGGAGATGGGAGGGAAGCTTTCTTT. Translated: CASSLAGTGDGREAFF. The J gene is TRBJ1-1, the V gene TRBV5-6; TRBD1 matches at 8 bases. This CDR3 is 16 amino acids long. Germline V CDR1 and CDR2: SGHDT, YYEEEE. Losses at the gene ends were 0 bases for V and 8 bases for J; bases not matched to a gene: 12.

CDR3 in amino acids: CASSRQIDNEQFF. The CDR3 nucleotides are TGTGCCAGCAGTCGCCAGATCGACAATGAGCAGTTCTTC. The rearrangement links TRBV2 to TRBJ2-1; D is ambiguous. This CDR3 region has 13 residues. V was shortened by 5 bases and J by 5 bases, with 10 bases between the two germline ends. Germline V gene sequence: CDR1 SNHLY, CDR2 FYNNEI.

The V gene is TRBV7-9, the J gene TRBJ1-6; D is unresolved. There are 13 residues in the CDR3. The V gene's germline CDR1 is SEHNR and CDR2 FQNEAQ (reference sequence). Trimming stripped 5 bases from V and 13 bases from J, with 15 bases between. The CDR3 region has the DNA TGTGCCAGCAGCACCGACGGGTTTAAGCCCCTCCACTTT. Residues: CASSTDGFKPLHF.

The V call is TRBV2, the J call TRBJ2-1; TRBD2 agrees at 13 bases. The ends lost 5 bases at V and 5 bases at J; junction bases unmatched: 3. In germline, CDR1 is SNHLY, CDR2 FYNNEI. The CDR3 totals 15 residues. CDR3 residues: CASSKGLAGDNEQFF. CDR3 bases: TGTGCCAGCAGTAAAGGACTAGCGGGGGACAATGAGCAGTTCTTC.

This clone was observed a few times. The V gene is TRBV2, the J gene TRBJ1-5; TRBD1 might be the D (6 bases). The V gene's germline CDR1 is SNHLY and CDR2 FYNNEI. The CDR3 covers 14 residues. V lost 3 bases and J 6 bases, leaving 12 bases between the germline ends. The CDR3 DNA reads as TGTGCCAGCAGTGACTTCAGGGGCGGTCAGCCCCAGCATTTT. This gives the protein CASSDFRGGQPQHF.

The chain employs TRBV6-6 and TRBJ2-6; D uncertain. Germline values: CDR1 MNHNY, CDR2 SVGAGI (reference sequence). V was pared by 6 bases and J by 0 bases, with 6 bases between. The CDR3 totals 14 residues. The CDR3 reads CASSLNSGANVLTF. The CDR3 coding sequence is TGTGCCAGCAGCTTAAACTCTGGGGCCAACGTCCTGACTTTC.

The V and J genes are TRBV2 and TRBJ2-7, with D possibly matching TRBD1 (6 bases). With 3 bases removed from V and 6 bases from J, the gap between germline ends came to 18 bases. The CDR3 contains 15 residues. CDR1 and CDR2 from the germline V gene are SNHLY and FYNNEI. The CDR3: CASSDSGTRVTEQYF. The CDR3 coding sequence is TGTGCCAGCAGTGACAGTGGGACAAGAGTGACCGAGCAGTACTTC.

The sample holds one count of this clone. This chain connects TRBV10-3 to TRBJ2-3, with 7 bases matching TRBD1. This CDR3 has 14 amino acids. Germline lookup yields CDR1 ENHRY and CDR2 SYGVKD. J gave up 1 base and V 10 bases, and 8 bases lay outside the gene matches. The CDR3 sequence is CATAGGGGTDTQYF. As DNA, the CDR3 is TGTGCCACCGCAGGGGGTGGAGGCACAGATACGCAGTATTTT.

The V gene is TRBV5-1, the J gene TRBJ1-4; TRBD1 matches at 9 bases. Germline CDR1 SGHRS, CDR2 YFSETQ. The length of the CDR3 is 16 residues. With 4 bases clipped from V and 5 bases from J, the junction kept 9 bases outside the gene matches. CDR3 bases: TGCGCCAGCAGCCAAAAGGGACAGGGCGAAAATGAAAAACTGTTTTTT. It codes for CASSQKGQGENEKLFF.

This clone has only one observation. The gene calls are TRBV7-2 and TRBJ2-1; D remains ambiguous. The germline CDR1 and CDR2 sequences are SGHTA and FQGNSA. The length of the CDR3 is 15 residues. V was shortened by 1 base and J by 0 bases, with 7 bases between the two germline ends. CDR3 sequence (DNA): TGTGCCAGCAGCTTAGTGGCTGCCTCCTACAATGAGCAGTTCTTC. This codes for CASSLVAASYNEQFF.

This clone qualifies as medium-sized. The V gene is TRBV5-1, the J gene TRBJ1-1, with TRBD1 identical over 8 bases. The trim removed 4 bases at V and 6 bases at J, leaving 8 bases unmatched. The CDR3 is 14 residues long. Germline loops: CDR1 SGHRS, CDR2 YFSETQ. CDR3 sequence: CASSQGQGVSEAFF. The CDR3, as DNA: TGCGCCAGCAGCCAAGGACAGGGCGTCTCTGAAGCTTTCTTT. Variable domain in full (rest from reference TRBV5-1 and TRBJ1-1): KAGVTQTPRYLIKTRGQQVTLSCSPISGHRSVSWYQQTPGQGLQFLFEYFSETQRNKGNFPGRFSGRQFSNSRSEMNVSTLELGDSALYLCASSQGQGVSEAFFGQGTRLTVV.